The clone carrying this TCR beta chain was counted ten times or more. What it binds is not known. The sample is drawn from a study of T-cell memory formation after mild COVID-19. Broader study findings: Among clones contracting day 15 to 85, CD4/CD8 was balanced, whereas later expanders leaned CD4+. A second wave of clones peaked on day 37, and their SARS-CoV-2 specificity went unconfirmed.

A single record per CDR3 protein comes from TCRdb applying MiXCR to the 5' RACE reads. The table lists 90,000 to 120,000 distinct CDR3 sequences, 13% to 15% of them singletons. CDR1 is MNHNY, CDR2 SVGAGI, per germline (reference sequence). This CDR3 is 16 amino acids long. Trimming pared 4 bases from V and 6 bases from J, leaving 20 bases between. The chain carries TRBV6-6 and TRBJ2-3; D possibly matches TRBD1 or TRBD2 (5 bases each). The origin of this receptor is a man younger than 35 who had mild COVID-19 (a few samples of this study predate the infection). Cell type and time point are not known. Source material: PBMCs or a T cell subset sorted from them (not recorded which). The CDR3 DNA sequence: TGTGCCAGCAGTTTTCCGGGGCCGCGCGCCCCCGATACGCAGTATTTT. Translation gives CASSFPGPRAPDTQYF.